This TCR beta chain stems from a study of T-cell reconstitution after alpha-beta-depleted transplantation in children. For TCRbeta, the library was prepared with unique molecular identifiers. TCRdb reprocessed the PCR reads with MiXCR, giving one entry per CDR3 protein. The table lists 530,000 or so distinct CDR3 sequences, 25% to 30% of them singletons. CDR3 length equals 15 residues. V lost 2 bases and J 6 bases, leaving 14 bases between the germline ends. This chain joins TRBV12-3 or TRBV12-4 and TRBJ1-5; a weak D match, TRBD1 (5 bases). This receptor was obtained from a boy younger than two with Wiskott-Aldrich syndrome, due to receive a stem cell transplant. This specimen was PBMCs, taken before TCRalphabeta/CD19-depleted stem cell transplant. CDR3 DNA: TGTGCCAGCAGTTTATCTTCGGGACTTGGTCAGCCCCAGCATTTT. Its protein is CASSLSSGLGQPQHF.